The 24 T cell receptor beta chains below were found in one sample sequenced in a study of blood T cell repertoires in COVID-19. Data came from immunoSEQ multiplex PCR; TCRdb stores just in-frame clones and leaves some out. In the table there are 150,000 to 200,000 clones, about 86% of which are singletons. Sequencing was carried out using peripheral blood. The receptors here all came from a man aged 30 to 39 with active or convalescent COVID-19.

The chain uses TRBV12-3 or TRBV12-4 and TRBJ1-5; D ambiguous. Trimming stripped 2 bases from V and 7 bases from J, with 9 bases between. The CDR3 loop spans 13 amino acids. The chain's CDR3 is CASSLPPRQPQHF. DNA of the CDR3: TGTGCCAGCAGTTTACCCCCGAGGCAGCCCCAGCATTTT.

The DNA for the CDR3 is TGTGCCAGCAGTCTCGGGGACAGGGGGTCCGAGCAGTACGTC. As protein: CASSLGDRGSEQYV. The V gene is TRBV28, the J gene TRBJ2-7, with TRBD1 matching over 11 bases. The length of the CDR3 is 14 residues. The germline gives CDR1 MDHEN, CDR2 SYDVKM. V trimming: 5 bases; J trimming: 6 bases; junction bases outside the gene matches: 6.

This clone was picked up a small number of times. The chain joins TRBV6-1 to TRBJ1-2; TRBD1 aligns across 7 bases. The ends lost 3 bases at V and 7 bases at J; junction bases unmatched: 5. CDR3 length equals 13 residues. CDR1 is MNHNS and CDR2 is SASEGT in the germline V gene. DNA of the CDR3: TGTGCCAGCAGTGACCGACAGGGAGGTGGCTACACCTTC. As protein: CASSDRQGGGYTF.

The rearrangement joins TRBV11-2 to TRBJ2-5; D is uncertain. V lost 0 bases and J lost 0, with 5 bases in between. The length of the CDR3 is 14 residues. Germline V CDR1 and CDR2: SGHAT, FQNNGV. The CDR3 is CASSLDLDQETQYF. CDR3 sequence (DNA): TGTGCCAGCAGCTTAGACCTAGACCAAGAGACCCAGTACTTC.

This chain uses TRBV6-4 with TRBJ2-1, with D perhaps TRBD2 (6 bases). Germline V lookup: CDR1 MRHNA, CDR2 SNTAGT. The CDR3 is 14 residues long. V lost 0 bases to trimming and J lost 7 bases, with 10 bases between them. Written as DNA, the CDR3 is TGTGCCAGCAGTGACTCCACTAGCAGGAATGAGCAGTTCTTC. This sequence encodes CASSDSTSRNEQFF.

This chain joins TRBV7-3 and TRBJ2-2, with 10 bases identical to TRBD1. The CDR3 is 15 residues long. Trimming took 5 bases from V and 5 from J; bases not matched to a gene: 5. Germline values: CDR1 SGHTA, CDR2 FQGTGA. The CDR3 nucleotides read TGTGCCAGCAGCCGACAGGGGGCGGGAACCGGGGAGCTGTTTTTT. This codes for CASSRQGAGTGELFF.

CDR3 protein: CAWGGFLNEKLFF. The CDR3 nucleotides are TGTGCCTGGGGAGGGTTCCTAAATGAAAAACTGTTTTTT. The chain joins TRBV30 to TRBJ1-4; D gene ambiguous. This CDR3 is built from 13 residues. Germline V gene sequence: CDR1 GTSNPN, CDR2 SVGIG (reference sequence). Trimming left V 5 bases short and J 5 bases short, with 12 bases between.

This clone was seen a handful of times. The chain uses TRBV7-6 and TRBJ1-1, with 9 bases matching TRBD1. The CDR3 is 17 residues long. Germline V CDR1 and CDR2: SGHVS, FNYEAQ. Germline trimming cut 4 bases from V and 3 bases from J; bases unmatched to any gene: 12. CDR3 nucleotides: TGTGCCAGCAGCTCGGACAGGGGCCCCCTACTCGACACTGAAGCTTTCTTT. Translating it yields CASSSDRGPLLDTEAFF.

This clone has just a few counts. The chain is built from TRBV4-2 and TRBJ2-1; 14 nucleotides align to TRBD2. V shed 1 base and J 4 bases; nucleotides not matched to a gene: 15. The germline gives CDR1 LGHNA, CDR2 YNFKEQ. This CDR3 is built from 21 residues. In DNA form, the CDR3 reads TGTGCCAGCAGCCAAGCCGGGGCCAGGACTAGCGGGGGGTCGATGTACAATGAGCAGTTCTTC. Amino acid sequence: CASSQAGARTSGGSMYNEQFF.

This chain joins TRBV6-4 and TRBJ2-2; 9 positions match TRBD2. J lost 4 bases, V lost 2 bases, and 5 bases had no gene match. The germline CDR1 and CDR2 sequences are MRHNA and SNTAGT. CDR3 length equals 16 residues. The CDR3 loop reads CASSDGGLASTGELFF. As DNA, the CDR3 is TGTGCCAGCAGTGACGGGGGACTAGCAAGCACCGGGGAGCTGTTTTTT.

The J gene is TRBJ2-7, the V gene TRBV9; TRBD2 matches 9 bases. The germline V gene has CDR1 SGDLS and CDR2 YYNGEE. The V gene end was trimmed by 0 bases and the J gene end by 2 bases; junction bases not matched to a gene: 3. The CDR3 covers 15 residues. DNA of the CDR3: TGTGCCAGCAGCGTAGAACTAGCGGGCCCCTACGAGCAGTACTTC. Translation: CASSVELAGPYEQYF.

This rearrangement joins TRBV6-1 to TRBJ2-1; TRBD1 aligns across 9 bases. The CDR3 extends over 17 amino acids. The J segment lost 7 bases and the V segment lost 2 bases, leaving 12 bases of the junction unmatched. Germline values: CDR1 MNHNS, CDR2 SASEGT. Written as DNA, the CDR3 is TGTGCCAGCAGTGAATCTGTTCGGGGACAGGGTATAAATGAGCAGTTCTTC. It codes for CASSESVRGQGINEQFF.

This chain joins TRBV11-1 and TRBJ2-1; TRBD2 aligns across 8 bases. The CDR3 has 15 amino acids. From germline, CDR1 is SGHAT and CDR2 FQDESV (reference sequence). V gave up 5 bases and J gave up 6 bases; unmatched junction bases: 9. This CDR3 is CASSVSGGTPNEQFF. The DNA for the CDR3 is TGTGCCAGCAGCGTATCGGGGGGGACGCCCAATGAGCAGTTCTTC.

J is TRBJ2-3 and V is TRBV9; TRBD2 matches at 10 bases. V lost 4 bases and J lost 5; bases outside the gene matches: 10. CDR1 and CDR2 (germline): SGDLS, YYNGEE. This CDR3 region has 16 residues. CDR3 in amino acids: CASSPTLAGRGDTQYF. The CDR3 bases are TGTGCCAGCAGCCCCACACTAGCGGGGAGGGGAGATACGCAGTATTTT.

The chain is built from TRBV15 and TRBJ2-5; D gene unclear. This CDR3 is 15 amino acids long. V was shortened by 0 bases and J by 1 base, with 9 bases between the two germline ends. Germline V gene sequence: CDR1 LNHNV, CDR2 YYDKDF (reference sequence). In DNA form, the CDR3 reads TGTGCCACCAGCAGAGATAATTCGGGCCAAGAGACCCAGTACTTC. Translated: CATSRDNSGQETQYF. Complete variable domain (other parts from reference TRBV15 and TRBJ2-5): DAMVIQNPRYQVTQFGKPVTLSCSQTLNHNVMYWYQQKSSQAPKLLFHYYDKDFNNEADTPDNFQSRRPNTSFCFLDIRSPGLGDTAMYLCATSRDNSGQETQYFGPGTRLLVL.

The rearrangement links TRBV7-9 to TRBJ2-7; D unresolved. Between the trimmed V and J ends, which lost 8 bases and 0 bases, there was a span of 17 bases. Germline V gene sequence: CDR1 SEHNR, CDR2 FQNEAQ (reference sequence). There are 15 residues in the CDR3. The CDR3 protein is CASSNPSSSSYEQYF. The DNA of the CDR3 is TGTGCCAGCTCAAATCCGTCGTCCAGCTCCTACGAGCAGTACTTC.

The chain links TRBV6-5 to TRBJ1-1; 7 bases match TRBD1. CDR3 size: 15 residues. In germline, CDR1 is MNHEY, CDR2 SVGAGI. V lost 7 bases and J lost 0; bases outside the gene matches: 8. The CDR3 region is CASTAQGVVNTEAFF. The DNA for the CDR3 is TGTGCCAGCACCGCCCAGGGGGTGGTGAACACTGAAGCTTTCTTT.

CDR3 region: CASSQTVGGSYEQYF. Written as DNA, the CDR3 is TGTGCCAGTAGTCAAACCGTCGGAGGAAGCTACGAGCAGTACTTC. The chain carries TRBV19 and TRBJ2-7; D possibly corresponds to TRBD2 (5 bases). The CDR3 sequence is 15 residues long. Germline values: CDR1 LNHDA, CDR2 SQIVND (reference sequence). Trimming took 5 bases from V and 3 from J, leaving 17 bases between them.

There are a few counts of this clone. The J gene is TRBJ2-7, the V gene TRBV6-5; TRBD2 is a possible D gene (6 bases). Germline V gene lookup returns CDR1 MNHEY and CDR2 SVGAGI. The CDR3 has 14 amino acids. Trimming removed 4 bases from V and 0 bases from J, with 10 bases in between. In DNA, the CDR3 is TGTGCCAGCAGTTTCGGACTATTCTCCTACGAGCAGTACTTC. Protein sequence: CASSFGLFSYEQYF.

This chain connects TRBV5-5 to TRBJ2-7, with 9 nucleotides matching TRBD2. The CDR3 runs to 16 residues. V was clipped by 1 base and J by 5 bases; unmatched bases: 10. Germline V gives CDR1 SGHKS, CDR2 YYEKEE (reference sequence). The CDR3 DNA follows: TGTGCCAGCAGCTTGTTAGCGGGAGCCATTCGGGACGAGCAGTACTTC. Translating it yields CASSLLAGAIRDEQYF.

V and J are TRBV18 and TRBJ2-5; D is perhaps TRBD1 (5 bases). This CDR3 comprises 15 residues. Germline V CDR1 and CDR2: KGHSH, LQKENI. Trimming took off 0 bases at V and 4 bases at J, with 12 bases between the two ends. The DNA of the CDR3 is TGTGCCAGCTCACCACCGGGTCTAAGGGGAGAGACCCAGTACTTC. This codes for CASSPPGLRGETQYF. Looking up the rest from reference TRBV18 and TRBJ2-5 gives the full variable domain: NAGVMQNPRHLVRRRGQEARLRCSPMKGHSHVYWYRQLPEEGLKFMVYLQKENIIDESGMPKERFSAEFPKEGPSILRIQQVVRGDSAAYFCASSPPGLRGETQYFGPGTRLLVL.

The V and J genes are TRBV11-3 and TRBJ2-1, with 14 bases fitting TRBD2. This CDR3 has 16 residues. V lost 5 bases to trimming and J lost 6 bases; unmatched junction nucleotides: 6. Germline values: CDR1 SGHNT, CDR2 YENEEA. The CDR3: CASSRETSGRANEQFF. As DNA, the CDR3 is TGTGCCAGCAGCCGGGAGACTAGCGGGAGGGCCAATGAGCAGTTCTTC.

The chain recombines TRBV6-2 or TRBV6-3 with TRBJ1-5, with D unclear. The CDR3 has 15 residues. Per germline, CDR1 MNHEY and CDR2 SVGEGT. Trimming stripped 2 bases from V and 1 base from J, with 9 bases between. CDR3 sequence: CASSYVSQSNQPQHF. The CDR3 DNA follows: TGTGCCAGCAGTTACGTGTCACAGAGCAATCAGCCCCAGCATTTT.

The chain combines TRBV7-2 with TRBJ2-5, with 8 positions matching TRBD2. V shed 1 base, J shed 3 bases, and the junction held 4 bases outside the gene matches. The CDR3 runs 15 residues. Germline lookup yields CDR1 SGHTA and CDR2 FQGNSA. DNA of the CDR3: TGTGCCAGCAGCTTAGTATTCGGGGGGGAAGAGACCCAGTACTTC. Its protein product is CASSLVFGGEETQYF.